A single sample is the source of the 22 T cell receptor beta chains below, sequenced in a study of radiotherapy plus CTLA-4 blockade in lung cancer. The data were produced by immunoSEQ multiplex PCR, yet TCRdb's version contains in-frame clones alone and is incomplete. The sample consists of roughly 90,000 clones, around 81% of them appearing once. The sample in question was peripheral blood, obtained from a patient treated with radiotherapy plus ipilimumab. These TCRs come from a human donor with non-small cell lung cancer who had a partial response to radiotherapy plus ipilimumab. Some clones in this sample may be carry-over from other donors' samples.

This chain links TRBV10-3 with TRBJ1-1, with 8 bases matching TRBD1. CDR3 length: 12 residues. Germline V gene data show CDR1 as ENHRY and CDR2 as SYGVKD. J was trimmed by 1 base and V by 11 bases; bases with no gene match: 3. CDR3 bases: TGTGCCTCGACAGGGGCGAACACTGAAGCTTTCTTT. Amino acids: CASTGANTEAFF.

This clone was seen many times. The rearrangement uses TRBV2 and TRBJ2-7; 8 nucleotides line up with TRBD1. Germline V CDR1 and CDR2: SNHLY, FYNNEI. With 9 bases clipped from V and 2 bases from J, the junction kept 3 bases outside the gene matches. The length of the CDR3 is 12 residues. The chain's CDR3 is CASQGAAYEQYF. Written as DNA, the CDR3 is TGTGCCAGTCAGGGGGCCGCCTACGAGCAGTACTTC. Complete variable domain (other parts from reference TRBV2 and TRBJ2-7): EPEVTQTPSHQVTQMGQEVILRCVPISNHLYFYWYRQILGQKVEFLVSFYNNEISEKSEIFDDQFSVERPDGSNFTLKIRSTKLEDSAMYFCASQGAAYEQYFGPGTRLTVT.

The rearrangement links TRBV19 to TRBJ2-3; weak D call: TRBD2 (5 bases). The CDR3 is 14 amino acids. CDR1 is LNHDA, CDR2 SQIVND, per germline (reference sequence). The ends were cut back, 7 bases at V and 2 bases at J, with 13 bases in the middle. Here the CDR3 DNA reads TGTGCCAGTAAACCCGGGATGCCCACAGATACGCAGTATTTT. Translation: CASKPGMPTDTQYF.

The rearrangement joins TRBV7-9 to TRBJ2-7; 9 bases align to TRBD1. The germline V gene has CDR1 SEHNR and CDR2 FQNEAQ (reference sequence). The CDR3 has 16 residues. Trimming took 5 bases from V and 7 from J; bases not matched to a gene: 15. The chain's CDR3 is CASSPDRDRELGEQYF. The DNA of the CDR3 is TGTGCCAGCAGCCCCGACCGGGACAGGGAATTAGGGGAGCAGTACTTC.

The V call is TRBV6-7, the J call TRBJ2-2; no clear D gene. TRBV6-7 is an ORF, and what it does is uncertain. This CDR3 is 18 amino acids long. V gave up 0 bases and J gave up 3 bases, with 17 bases separating them. The CDR3 sequence is CASSYSFGPTEYTGELFF. The DNA for the CDR3 is TGTGCCAGCAGTTACTCTTTCGGTCCAACGGAGTACACCGGGGAGCTGTTTTTT.

This clone was detected a few times. This chain uses TRBV18 with TRBJ1-2; 8 bases line up with TRBD1. V was pared by 2 bases and J by 3 bases, with 2 bases of the junction left unmatched. Germline V gene data show CDR1 as KGHSH and CDR2 as LQKENI. The CDR3 length is 14 residues. CDR3 nucleotides: TGTGCCAGCTCACCAGGACAGGGTCACTATGGCTACACCTTC. Translated, it gives CASSPGQGHYGYTF.

The chain recombines TRBV7-9 with TRBJ2-2; weak D call: TRBD2 (6 bases). The CDR3 is 14 residues long. V shed 1 base and J shed 5 bases, with 8 bases lying between them. CDR1 is SEHNR and CDR2 is FQNEAQ in the germline V gene (reference sequence). CDR3 sequence: CASSLGLETGELFF. CDR3 sequence (DNA): TGTGCCAGCAGCTTAGGACTAGAAACCGGGGAGCTGTTTTTT.

The chain employs TRBV5-1 and TRBJ2-2, with D possibly matching TRBD1 (5 bases). Germline CDR1 and CDR2: SGHRS and YFSETQ. The length of the CDR3 is 14 residues. Deletions cut 2 bases from V and 5 bases from J, with 10 bases between. CDR3 sequence (DNA): TGCGCCAGCAGCTTAATGACAGAAACCGGGGAGCTGTTTTTT. This codes for CASSLMTETGELFF.

The chain uses TRBV28 and TRBJ2-2; D call uncertain. The V and J ends lost 6 bases and 4 bases respectively, with 12 bases between them. The CDR3 is 14 residues long. Germline V gene data show CDR1 as MDHEN and CDR2 as SYDVKM. CDR3 region: CASSRPGRTGELFF. CDR3 DNA sequence: TGTGCCAGCAGCCGCCCGGGTCGCACCGGGGAGCTGTTTTTT.

V is TRBV19 and J is TRBJ1-1; weak D call: TRBD1 (6 bases). The ends were cut back, 6 bases at V and 0 bases at J, with 14 bases in the middle. The germline V gene has CDR1 LNHDA and CDR2 SQIVND (reference sequence). CDR3 length: 15 amino acids. CDR3 protein: CASRRGQGMNTEAFF. CDR3 coding DNA: TGTGCCAGTAGGAGAGGGCAGGGGATGAACACTGAAGCTTTCTTT.

CDR3 amino acids: CASSPPGLGEKLFF. Here the CDR3 DNA reads TGTGCCAGCAGCCCTCCGGGACTAGGGGAAAAACTGTTTTTT. The chain is built from TRBV9 and TRBJ1-4, with a possible D match to TRBD1 (5 bases). This CDR3 is built from 14 residues. The germline gives CDR1 SGDLS, CDR2 YYNGEE. V lost 4 bases and J 8 bases, leaving 15 bases between the germline ends.

There are a few counts of this clone. The CDR3 DNA reads as TGTGCCAGCAGCCAGGGGACAGCTGAAAAACTGTTTTTT. It is translated as CASSQGTAEKLFF. The chain uses TRBV7-9 and TRBJ1-4; 7 nucleotides line up with TRBD1. Per the germline V gene, CDR1 is SEHNR and CDR2 is FQNEAQ (reference sequence). CDR3 size: 13 residues. J gave up 7 bases and V 5 bases, and 4 bases lay outside the gene matches.

The chain recombines TRBV20-1 with TRBJ1-1; tentatively, D is TRBD1 (5 bases). CDR1 is DFQATT, CDR2 SNEGSKA, per germline (reference sequence). Trimming stripped 5 bases from V and 7 bases from J, with 11 bases between. There are 11 residues in the CDR3. The CDR3 region has the DNA TGCAGTGCTGAGGGGAGGAGTGAAGCTTTCTTT. Translated, it gives CSAEGRSEAFF.

The chain uses TRBV7-3 and TRBJ2-2, with 7 bases that match TRBD2. V trimming: 5 bases; J trimming: 4 bases; junction bases outside the gene matches: 7. The CDR3 runs 15 residues. Germline-derived CDR1 and CDR2 are SGHTA and FQGTGA. This chain's CDR3 is CASSPGRGSTGELFF. For the CDR3, the DNA is TGTGCCAGCAGCCCCGGGCGGGGGTCCACCGGGGAGCTGTTTTTT.

V usage is TRBV9 and J usage is TRBJ2-5; possible D gene TRBD2, 6 bases. Trimming pared 0 bases from V and 5 bases from J, leaving 14 bases between. The CDR3 has 15 residues. Germline CDR1 is SGDLS and CDR2 is YYNGEE. The CDR3 loop reads CASSVGNGGWETQYF. DNA of the CDR3: TGTGCCAGCAGCGTAGGTAACGGGGGTTGGGAGACCCAGTACTTC. Based on the CDR3 plus reference TRBV9 and TRBJ2-5, the full variable domain is DSGVTQTPKHLITATGQRVTLRCSPRSGDLSVYWYQQSLDQGLQFLIQYYNGEERAKGNILERFSAQQFPDLHSELNLSSLELGDSALYFCASSVGNGGWETQYFGPGTRLLVL.

This clone was observed a handful of times. The chain recombines TRBV18 with TRBJ2-2, with a weak D call TRBD2 (6 bases). Trimming removed 3 bases at V and 0 bases at J, with 8 bases between. CDR1 is KGHSH and CDR2 is LQKENI in the germline V gene. The CDR3 totals 15 residues. CDR3 coding DNA: TGTGCCAGCTCACCCGGGACTGCGAACACCGGGGAGCTGTTTTTT. Translated, it gives CASSPGTANTGELFF.

CDR3 in DNA: TGTGCCTGGAGCCAACAGGGTTGGAGGGGGGGGGCGAATGAAAAACTGTTTTTT. Protein sequence: CAWSQQGWRGGANEKLFF. V usage is TRBV30 and J usage is TRBJ1-4; perhaps TRBD1 as D (6 bases). This CDR3 is 18 amino acids long. Germline loops: CDR1 GTSNPN, CDR2 SVGIG (reference sequence). Trimming stripped 3 bases from V and 5 bases from J, with 25 bases between. Using reference TRBV30 and TRBJ1-4 for the parts outside the CDR3, the full variable domain is SQTIHQWPATLVQPVGSPLSLECTVEGTSNPNLYWYRQAAGRGLQLLFYSVGIGQISSEVPQNLSASRPQDRQFILSSKKLLLSDSGFYLCAWSQQGWRGGANEKLFFGSGTQLSVL.

The chain employs TRBV28 and TRBJ2-5; possible D gene TRBD1, 7 bases. V lost 7 bases to trimming and J lost 6 bases, with 24 bases between them. This CDR3 spans 16 amino acids. The germline V gene encodes CDR1 MDHEN and CDR2 SYDVKM. The DNA of the CDR3 is TGTGCCAGCACCGCCTGGGGGGAAGACAGGGTCAAGACCCAGTACTTC. Encoded protein: CASTAWGEDRVKTQYF.

V is TRBV11-1 and J is TRBJ1-6; D unresolved. V lost 5 bases, J lost 10 bases, and 18 bases lay in between. This CDR3 comprises 15 residues. Looked up from germline, CDR1 is SGHAT and CDR2 is FQDESV (reference sequence). The DNA of the CDR3 is TGTGCCAGCAGCACCCTCGGACTGACGGGCTCACCCCTCCACTTT. Amino acid sequence: CASSTLGLTGSPLHF.

V is TRBV19 and J is TRBJ2-3; 11 nucleotides match TRBD2. Germline CDR1 reads LNHDA; CDR2 reads SQIVND (reference sequence). The CDR3 runs 16 residues. V was clipped by 3 bases and J by 4 bases; unmatched bases: 6. The CDR3: CASSIWTSGRPDTQYF. The CDR3 bases are TGTGCCAGTAGTATTTGGACTAGCGGGCGGCCAGATACGCAGTATTTT.

The chain is built from TRBV6-1 and TRBJ2-5; 7 positions agree with TRBD1. Losses at the gene ends were 7 bases for V and 2 bases for J; bases not matched to a gene: 7. CDR1 is MNHNS and CDR2 is SASEGT in the germline V gene. This CDR3 spans 14 amino acids. This CDR3 reads CASKKDRAQETQYF. CDR3 bases: TGTGCCAGCAAGAAAGACAGGGCTCAAGAGACCCAGTACTTC.

The gene calls are TRBV10-3 and TRBJ2-7, with 7 positions matching TRBD1. Per the germline V gene, CDR1 is ENHRY and CDR2 is SYGVKD. J lost 0 bases, V lost 4 bases, and 6 bases had no gene match. This CDR3 spans 15 amino acids. CDR3 sequence: CAISGGTATSYEQYF. CDR3 in DNA: TGTGCCATCAGTGGAGGGACAGCTACCTCCTACGAGCAGTACTTC.